This T cell receptor beta chain was identified in a study of T cells in Graves' hyperthyroidism and ophthalmopathy. Researchers amplified the TCR beta CDR3 regions from RNA transcripts. The study used the HTBI primer set for a first-round RT-PCR of the TCR CDR3. TCRdb re-called the multiplex PCR reads through MiXCR, storing one row per CDR3 protein. Altogether 500,000 or so distinct CDR3 sequences are present, 15% to 20% being singletons, with the ten largest covering roughly 15%. This clonotype has a count of ten or more. The germline V gene encodes CDR1 GTSNPN and CDR2 SVGIG (reference sequence). V was shortened by 0 bases and J by 5 bases, with 8 bases between the two germline ends. The CDR3 consists of 12 residues.

What was sequenced was blood. This TCR was sampled from a woman aged 18-29 years with Graves' ophthalmopathy. The chain carries TRBV30 and TRBJ2-7; no definite D call. CDR3 residues: CAWSVPGNEQYF. The CDR3, as DNA: TGTGCCTGGAGTGTACCCGGCAACGAGCAGTACTTC.